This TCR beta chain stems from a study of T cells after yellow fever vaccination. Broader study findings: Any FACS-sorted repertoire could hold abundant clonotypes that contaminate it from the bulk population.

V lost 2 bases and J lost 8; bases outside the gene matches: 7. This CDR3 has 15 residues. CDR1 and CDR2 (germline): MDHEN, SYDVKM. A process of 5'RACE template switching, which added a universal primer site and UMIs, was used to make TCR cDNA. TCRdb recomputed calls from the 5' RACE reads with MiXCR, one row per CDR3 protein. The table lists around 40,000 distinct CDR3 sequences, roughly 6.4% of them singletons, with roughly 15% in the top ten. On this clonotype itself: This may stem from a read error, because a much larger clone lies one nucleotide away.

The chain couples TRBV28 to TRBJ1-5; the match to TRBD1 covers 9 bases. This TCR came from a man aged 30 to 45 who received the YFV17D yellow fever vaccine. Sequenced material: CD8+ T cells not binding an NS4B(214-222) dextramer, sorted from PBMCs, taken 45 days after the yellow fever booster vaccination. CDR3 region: CASSLKDRGNEPQHF. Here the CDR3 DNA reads TGTGCCAGCAGTTTAAAGGACAGGGGAAACGAGCCCCAGCATTTT.